The T cell receptor (beta chain) under discussion was sequenced for a study of vaccination effects on CD4 cells after COVID-19. This clone occurred a few times. Its antigen is not known. The germline V gene encodes CDR1 LNHDA and CDR2 SQIVND (reference sequence). This CDR3 is built from 15 residues. With V trimmed by 7 bases and J by 8 bases, 13 bases remained unmatched. The table came from immunoSEQ multiplex PCR; TCRdb's copy has only in-frame clones and leaves some out. The sample yields tens of thousands of clones, around four fifths seen once. Antigen-specific CD4+ T cells were first expanded with viral peptide pools by the ViraFEST assay and only then sequenced. After more than 8 days in culture, the CD4+ T cells were isolated. Participants completed two doses of the BNT162b2 or mRNA-1273 vaccine.

This receptor was identified in a human donor who received a COVID-19 vaccine. Sequencing was performed on CD4+ T cells from PBMCs cultured with HCoV-OC43 spike peptides, taken after COVID-19 vaccination. Subset in this sample: HCoV-OC43 spike overlapping peptide pool stimulation. The V and J genes are TRBV19 and TRBJ1-2, with 10 bases that match TRBD1. CDR3 bases: TGTGCCAGTACCAGATCCGGGACAGGGGAATACGGCTACACCTTC. Residues: CASTRSGTGEYGYTF.